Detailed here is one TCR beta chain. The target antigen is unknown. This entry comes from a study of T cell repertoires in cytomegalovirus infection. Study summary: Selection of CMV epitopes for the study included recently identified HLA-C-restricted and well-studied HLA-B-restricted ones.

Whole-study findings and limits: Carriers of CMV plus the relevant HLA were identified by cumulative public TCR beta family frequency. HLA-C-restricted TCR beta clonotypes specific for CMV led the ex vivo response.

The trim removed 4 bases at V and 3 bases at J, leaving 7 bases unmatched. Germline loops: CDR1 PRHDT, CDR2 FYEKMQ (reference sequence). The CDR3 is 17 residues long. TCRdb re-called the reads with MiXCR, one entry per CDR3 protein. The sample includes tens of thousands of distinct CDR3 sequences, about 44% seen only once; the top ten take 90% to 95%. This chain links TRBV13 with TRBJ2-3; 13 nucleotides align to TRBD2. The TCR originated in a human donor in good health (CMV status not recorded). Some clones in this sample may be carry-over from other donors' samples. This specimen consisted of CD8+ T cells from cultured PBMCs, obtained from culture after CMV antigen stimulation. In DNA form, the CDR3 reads TGTGCCAGCAGCTACCGACTAGCGGGGGGCAGGACAGATACGCAGTATTTT. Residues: CASSYRLAGGRTDTQYF.